The 27 T cell receptor beta chains listed next were all sequenced from one sample in a study of blood T cell repertoires in COVID-19 (dated by TCRdb to 2020 to 2021). Libraries were prepared through the immunoSEQ multiplex PCR assay. As stored in TCRdb, this immuneACCESS dataset retains in-frame rearrangements with V and J assigned. A fraction of the clones does not appear; measured against another copy, unresolved V genes explain less than half of the discrepancy, and the remainder lacks a known reason. The sample has around 260,000 clones on record, 80% to 90% of them singletons. The ten largest make up around 1.8% of the sample. Sequences were obtained from peripheral blood. The receptors stem from a man aged 30 to 45 with active or convalescent COVID-19.

The chain recombines TRBV2 with TRBJ1-1, with 7 bases fitting TRBD1. CDR3 length: 13 amino acids. CDR1 and CDR2 from the germline V gene are SNHLY and FYNNEI. The junction had 8 bases not matched to a gene; V was cut back by 6 bases and J by 7 bases. CDR3 loop: CASRVTGPVEAFF. The DNA of the CDR3 is TGTGCCAGCAGGGTGACAGGGCCCGTTGAAGCTTTCTTT.

The chain joins TRBV7-2 to TRBJ1-2; D perhaps matches TRBD1 (6 bases). V was trimmed by 2 bases and J by 7 bases, leaving 20 bases between them. CDR3 length: 16 residues. The germline CDR1 and CDR2 sequences are SGHTA and FQGNSA. The chain's CDR3 is CASSLQGQGTSGGYTF. For the CDR3, the DNA is TGTGCCAGCAGCTTACAGGGCCAGGGGACCTCAGGTGGCTACACCTTC.

As to this clone: The junction differs from germline at one of its ends, possibly a read error. V usage is TRBV7-2 and J usage is TRBJ2-1; 10 bases agree with TRBD2. Germline V gene lookup returns CDR1 SGHTA and CDR2 FQGNSA. The CDR3 spans 14 residues. CDR3 region: CASSLVISGGNEIF. Written as DNA, the CDR3 is TGTGCCAGCAGCTTAGTGATTAGCGGGGGGAACGAAATCTTC.

The chain has TRBV5-4 and TRBJ2-7; TRBD1 matches 9 bases. Per germline, CDR1 SGHNT and CDR2 YYREEE (reference sequence). Germline trimming cut 5 bases from V and 6 bases from J; bases unmatched to any gene: 12. This CDR3 has 15 residues. The CDR3 spells CASRRTGGEKVEQYF. CDR3 nucleotides: TGTGCCAGCAGACGCACAGGGGGCGAGAAGGTCGAGCAGTACTTC.

The chain carries TRBV27 and TRBJ1-1; D is ambiguous. From germline, CDR1 is MNHEY and CDR2 SMNVEV (reference sequence). This CDR3 contains 12 residues. The V end was cut by 3 bases, the J end by 7 bases, with 9 bases between. The CDR3 DNA reads TGTGCCAGCAGTTTGATCGGGAGTGAAGCTTTCTTT. Amino acid sequence: CASSLIGSEAFF.

V is TRBV2 and J is TRBJ2-5, with 11 bases aligning to TRBD2. The CDR3 runs to 17 residues. From germline, CDR1 is SNHLY and CDR2 FYNNEI. The V and J ends lost 1 base and 5 bases, in that order; junction bases with no gene match: 9. The CDR3 DNA reads TGTGCCAGCAGTGAAGGTCTAGCGGGGGGTATCCGGGAGACCCAGTACTTC. It specifies CASSEGLAGGIRETQYF.

The rearrangement uses TRBV5-6 and TRBJ2-1, with D hard to call. CDR3 length: 16 residues. Germline V gene data show CDR1 as SGHDT and CDR2 as YYEEEE. Trimming stripped 0 bases from V and 7 bases from J, with 17 bases between. The CDR3, as DNA: TGTGCCAGCAGCTTGGCTGCAGGATTTACAGTGAATGAGCAGTTCTTC. It translates to CASSLAAGFTVNEQFF.

The sample holds a few counts of this clone. The chain recombines TRBV30 with TRBJ1-4; TRBD1 aligns across 7 bases. Germline-derived CDR1 and CDR2 are GTSNPN and SVGIG (reference sequence). The CDR3 contains 14 residues. V lost 5 bases, J lost 7 bases, and 10 bases stayed unmatched. CDR3 loop: CAWAAGGLGEKLFF. Written as DNA, the CDR3 is TGTGCCTGGGCGGCAGGGGGATTAGGTGAAAAACTGTTTTTT.

V usage is TRBV6-2 or TRBV6-3 and J usage is TRBJ1-6; perhaps TRBD1 as D (5 bases). The CDR3 is 12 residues long. Trimming removed 4 bases at V and 13 bases at J, with 11 bases between. Germline CDR1 and CDR2: MNHEY and SVGEGT. CDR3 bases: TGTGCCAGCAGTTCTCTGGGGCCGCCCCTCCACTTT. Protein sequence: CASSSLGPPLHF.

The rearrangement uses TRBV2 and TRBJ1-2; D unresolved. From germline, CDR1 is SNHLY and CDR2 FYNNEI. V was clipped by 3 bases and J by 11 bases, with 10 bases between them. The CDR3 loop spans 11 amino acids. The CDR3 coding sequence is TGTGCCAGCAGTGAGGACCGGGGTTACACCTTC. It yields the protein CASSEDRGYTF.

The chain uses TRBV4-1 and TRBJ1-2, with D possibly matching TRBD1 (5 bases). The V gene lost 0 bases and the J gene lost 4 bases, with 18 bases spanning the gap. This CDR3 has 17 amino acids. CDR1 is MGHRA, CDR2 YSYEKL, per germline. The CDR3 DNA is TGCGCCAGCAGCCAAGATTGGATGGGCGGGACGACCTATGGCTACACCTTC. This gives the protein CASSQDWMGGTTYGYTF.

V usage is TRBV11-2 and J usage is TRBJ2-7, with 9 bases fitting TRBD2. The trim removed 5 bases at V and 0 bases at J, leaving 5 bases unmatched. The CDR3 runs 15 residues. CDR1 and CDR2 from the germline V gene are SGHAT and FQNNGV. The DNA of the CDR3 is TGTGCCAGCAGCCCGGGGCGGGGGGGCTCCTACGAGCAGTACTTC. This codes for CASSPGRGGSYEQYF.

This chain uses TRBV7-6 with TRBJ1-1, with 9 bases lining up with TRBD1. Losses at the gene ends were 2 bases for V and 1 base for J; bases not matched to a gene: 2. This CDR3 region has 15 residues. Germline assignment: CDR1 SGHVS and CDR2 FNYEAQ. The CDR3 DNA sequence: TGTGCCAGCAGCTTATTGGGACAGGGGAACACTGAAGCTTTCTTT. Its protein is CASSLLGQGNTEAFF.

The CDR3 loop reads CASSMGADEQYF. The CDR3 DNA reads TGTGCCAGTAGTATGGGGGCCGACGAGCAGTACTTC. The V and J genes are TRBV19 and TRBJ2-7; tentative D call: TRBD1 (6 bases). The CDR3 has 12 residues. The V end lost 3 bases, the J end lost 5 bases, and 8 bases lay between the germline ends. CDR1 and CDR2 from the germline V gene are LNHDA and SQIVND (reference sequence).

This clone was observed a handful of times. V is TRBV12-5 and J is TRBJ1-3, with D maybe TRBD1 (6 bases). The germline V and J ends were trimmed by 3 bases and 3 bases, with 21 bases remaining between them. The CDR3 contains 18 residues. Germline V gives CDR1 LGHNT, CDR2 FRNRAP. CDR3: CASGFYPVQGDRGNTIYF. The CDR3 DNA follows: TGTGCTAGTGGTTTTTATCCAGTACAGGGTGATCGTGGAAACACCATATATTTT.

This chain uses TRBV3-1 (or the pseudogene TRBV3-2) with TRBJ2-6, with D perhaps TRBD1 (6 bases). The V gene's germline CDR1 is LGHDT and CDR2 YNNKEL (reference sequence). The CDR3 is made up of 16 amino acids. V was cut by 4 bases and J by 4 bases, with 14 bases left in between. The CDR3 loop reads CASSPPGVAGANVLTF. In nucleotides, the CDR3 is TGTGCCAGCAGCCCACCAGGGGTGGCCGGGGCCAACGTCCTGACTTTC.

This chain links TRBV5-4 with TRBJ2-5; possible D gene TRBD2, 5 bases. V shed 2 bases and J shed 2 bases, with 7 bases lying between them. The CDR3 runs to 13 residues. Germline loops: CDR1 SGHNT, CDR2 YYREEE (reference sequence). CDR3 amino acids: CASSLLGQETQYF. DNA of the CDR3: TGTGCCAGCAGCTTACTAGGGCAAGAGACCCAGTACTTC.

There are a few counts of this clone. This rearrangement joins TRBV4-1 to TRBJ2-7, with D uncertain. The CDR3 is made up of 13 amino acids. Per the germline V gene, CDR1 is MGHRA and CDR2 is YSYEKL. Trimming shortened V by 3 bases and J by 2 bases, and 8 bases separated the two germline ends. CDR3 sequence (DNA): TGCGCCAGCAGCCAGATGGCCACCTACGAGCAGTACTTC. Translation gives CASSQMATYEQYF.

This clone was seen more than once but under ten times. This rearrangement joins TRBV18 to TRBJ2-1, with TRBD2 as a possible D gene (6 bases). Germline V gives CDR1 KGHSH, CDR2 LQKENI. V lost 3 bases and J lost 5, with 14 bases in between. The CDR3 is made up of 15 amino acids. The CDR3 loop is CASSPDLGGDNEQFF. For the CDR3, the DNA is TGTGCCAGCTCACCGGATTTAGGAGGGGACAATGAGCAGTTCTTC.

The chain carries TRBV5-4 and TRBJ2-1; 10 nucleotides agree with TRBD2. The trim removed 4 bases at V and 7 bases at J, leaving 8 bases unmatched. CDR1 is SGHNT, CDR2 YYREEE, per germline (reference sequence). There are 15 residues in the CDR3. The chain's CDR3 is CASSQTRTSGNEQFF. CDR3 coding DNA: TGTGCCAGCAGCCAAACGAGGACTAGCGGAAATGAGCAGTTCTTC. The full variable domain, in which reference TRBV5-4 and TRBJ2-1 provide the parts outside the CDR3, is ETGVTQSPTHLIKTRGQQVTLRCSSQSGHNTVSWYQQALGQGPQFIFQYYREEENGRGNFPPRFSGLQFPNYSSELNVNALELDDSALYLCASSQTRTSGNEQFFGPGTRLTVL.

The CDR3 spells CATSRDRGINQPQHF. CDR3 coding DNA: TGTGCCACCAGCAGAGATCGGGGAATCAATCAGCCCCAGCATTTT. V usage is TRBV15 and J usage is TRBJ1-5, with D unresolved. Germline V CDR1 and CDR2: LNHNV, YYDKDF (reference sequence). The CDR3 has 15 residues. Deletions cut 0 bases from V and 3 bases from J, with 9 bases between.

The chain links TRBV18 to TRBJ1-1; possibly TRBD1 for D (6 bases). The V end was cut by 3 bases, the J end by 0 bases, with 11 bases between. This CDR3 spans 15 amino acids. Germline values: CDR1 KGHSH, CDR2 LQKENI. CDR3 coding DNA: TGTGCCAGCTCACCCGCACAGGGCTTGAACACTGAAGCTTTCTTT. It is translated as CASSPAQGLNTEAFF.

V is TRBV11-2 and J is TRBJ2-7, with 9 bases that match TRBD1. Unmatched junction bases numbered 3, after V lost 5 bases and J lost 4 bases. CDR1 SGHAT and CDR2 FQNNGV come from the germline V gene. This CDR3 has 13 amino acids. As DNA, the CDR3 is TGTGCCAGCAGCCTCGACAGGGGGTACGAGCAGTACTTC. Translating gives CASSLDRGYEQYF.

J is TRBJ1-5 and V is TRBV19; tentatively, D is TRBD1 (5 bases). V lost 3 bases, J lost 4 bases, and 16 bases lay in between. Germline CDR1 and CDR2: LNHDA and SQIVND (reference sequence). The CDR3 spans 16 residues. The CDR3 region is CASSMVRGRVNQPQHF. The CDR3 nucleotides are TGTGCCAGTAGTATGGTAAGGGGCAGGGTTAATCAGCCCCAGCATTTT.

This sequence joins TRBV9 and TRBJ1-2, with TRBD1 identical over 7 bases. This CDR3 comprises 18 residues. CDR1 and CDR2 from the germline V gene are SGDLS and YYNGEE. J was trimmed by 5 bases and V by 3 bases; bases with no gene match: 19. The CDR3 nucleotides are TGTGCCAGCAGCGGTGCCGGGACAGACTCGAGTCCAGGTTATGGCTACACCTTC. Amino acids: CASSGAGTDSSPGYGYTF.

The V gene is TRBV5-4, the J gene TRBJ1-4; tentative D call: TRBD1 (6 bases). This CDR3 is built from 17 residues. Trimming stripped 4 bases from V and 3 bases from J, with 19 bases between. The germline gives CDR1 SGHNT, CDR2 YYREEE (reference sequence). The CDR3 nucleotides read TGTGCCAGCAGCCCGCCCGGGGGGGCTGGAGCTAATGAAAAACTGTTTTTT. Protein sequence: CASSPPGGAGANEKLFF.

In this sample, this clone turned up once. The rearrangement joins TRBV25-1 to TRBJ2-3; D remains unclear. The V end lost 4 bases, the J end lost 5 bases, and 10 bases lay between the germline ends. CDR1 MGHDK and CDR2 SYGVNS come from the germline V gene. This CDR3 comprises 13 residues. The CDR3 region has the DNA TGTGCCAGCAGTGTCCAGACGGGAGATACGCAGTATTTT. It specifies CASSVQTGDTQYF.